Below, 32 T cell receptor beta chains from the same sample are listed, as sequenced in a study of T cell responses to AZD1222 COVID-19 vaccine. The method was immunoSEQ multiplex PCR; TCRdb's version includes in-frame clones alone and lacks a portion of them. The sample holds over 150,000 clones, less than 90% seen once. The sequencing here drew on peripheral blood, taken on day 0 of MenACWY control vaccination. The source of these receptors is an adult in good health.

The V call is TRBV6-5, the J call TRBJ2-5; D gene uncertain. V was clipped by 6 bases and J by 5 bases, with 13 bases between them. The CDR3 is made up of 13 amino acids. Germline CDR1 MNHEY, CDR2 SVGAGI. In nucleotides, the CDR3 is TGTGCCAGCAGAGCAGGTTTTGGGGAGACCCAGTACTTC. Translated: CASRAGFGETQYF.

J is TRBJ2-7 and V is TRBV24-1; the match to TRBD2 covers 13 bases. Looked up from germline, CDR1 is KGHDR and CDR2 is SFDVKD. The CDR3 totals 19 residues. After removal of 5 bases from V and 2 bases from J, the junction contained 14 bases not matched to a gene. CDR3 loop: CATSGFAGLAGTWTYEQYV. The CDR3 DNA reads as TGTGCCACCAGTGGATTTGCGGGACTAGCGGGGACTTGGACCTACGAGCAGTACGTC.

The gene calls are TRBV9 and TRBJ2-2, with 13 bases identical to TRBD2. Looked up from germline, CDR1 is SGDLS and CDR2 is YYNGEE. The CDR3 length is 18 residues. V trimming: 0 bases; J trimming: 5 bases; junction bases outside the gene matches: 7. Written as DNA, the CDR3 is TGTGCCAGCAGCGTAGTAGGACTAGCGGGAGTGGAAACCGGGGAGCTGTTTTTT. Translating gives CASSVVGLAGVETGELFF.

CDR3 coding DNA: TGTGCCAGCAGTAGGCAGGATACTGGCTACACCTTC. It codes for CASSRQDTGYTF. The V gene is TRBV28, the J gene TRBJ1-2; no firm D call. The V gene lost 5 bases and the J gene lost 7 bases, with 11 bases spanning the gap. CDR1 and CDR2 from the germline V gene are MDHEN and SYDVKM. The CDR3 consists of 12 residues.

The chain recombines TRBV7-2 with TRBJ1-1, with D maybe TRBD1 (5 bases). The CDR3 has 14 amino acids. Germline CDR1 reads SGHTA; CDR2 reads FQGNSA. Trimming cost V 3 bases and J 1 base, with 9 bases left between them. The CDR3 spells CASSFQTENTEAFF. DNA for the CDR3: TGTGCCAGCAGCTTTCAGACAGAGAACACTGAAGCTTTCTTT.

The chain uses TRBV5-4 and TRBJ1-6; the D is unclear. In germline, CDR1 is SGHNT, CDR2 YYREEE (reference sequence). V was trimmed by 4 bases and J by 8 bases, leaving 16 bases between them. The length of the CDR3 is 15 residues. This chain's CDR3 is CASSKTQVVDSPLHF. The DNA of the CDR3 is TGTGCCAGCAGCAAGACGCAGGTTGTGGATTCACCCCTCCACTTT.

The rearrangement joins TRBV14 to TRBJ2-2; D not certain. Germline V CDR1 and CDR2: SGHDN, FVKESK. The CDR3 spans 15 residues. The ends were cut back, 4 bases at V and 0 bases at J, with 9 bases in the middle. The CDR3 DNA sequence: TGTGCCAGCAGCCTCTATCAGGCGAACACCGGGGAGCTGTTTTTT. It specifies CASSLYQANTGELFF.

The V and J genes are TRBV9 and TRBJ2-5; 9 nucleotides agree with TRBD1. Looked up from germline, CDR1 is SGDLS and CDR2 is YYNGEE. V shed 4 bases and J 4 bases; nucleotides not matched to a gene: 11. The CDR3 runs 16 residues. DNA for the CDR3: TGTGCCAGCAGCTCCCGGGGGACAGGGAGTGGAGAGACCCAGTACTTC. Translation gives CASSSRGTGSGETQYF.

This sequence joins TRBV27 and TRBJ1-6, with 7 bases aligning to TRBD1. The V segment lost 5 bases and the J segment 6 bases; nucleotides outside the gene matches: 10. The CDR3 is 16 residues long. Germline V gene data show CDR1 as MNHEY and CDR2 as SMNVEV (reference sequence). The CDR3 region is CASSPRSGQLNSPLHF. CDR3 DNA sequence: TGTGCCAGCAGTCCGCGTTCGGGACAGCTTAATTCACCCCTCCACTTT.

This clone was picked up one time. The CDR3, as DNA: TGCAGTGCTAGAAGGGGACTAGAGCAGTTCTTC. This codes for CSARRGLEQFF. The rearrangement uses TRBV20-1 and TRBJ2-1; TRBD2 matches at 7 bases. The CDR3 is 11 residues long. CDR1 and CDR2 (germline): DFQATT, SNEGSKA (reference sequence). V shed 2 bases, J shed 10 bases, and the junction held 2 bases outside the gene matches.

The rearrangement joins TRBV28 to TRBJ1-2; D not resolved. The CDR3 spans 13 residues. CDR1 and CDR2 (germline): MDHEN, SYDVKM. V was shortened by 6 bases and J by 3 bases, with 11 bases between the two germline ends. Written as DNA, the CDR3 is TGTGCCAGCAGCGGAGGGAGGGACTATGGCTACACCTTC. Its translation: CASSGGRDYGYTF.

This clone has a handful of counts. The chain carries TRBV29-1 and TRBJ2-1, with a weak D call TRBD2 (6 bases). V was cut by 7 bases and J by 7 bases, with 20 bases left in between. The CDR3 spans 14 residues. Germline assignment: CDR1 SQVTM and CDR2 ANQGSEA. The chain's CDR3 is CSAAGTQRSNEQFF. The CDR3 nucleotides read TGCAGCGCTGCCGGGACTCAACGGAGTAATGAGCAGTTCTTC.

The J gene is TRBJ2-1, the V gene TRBV28; 10 nucleotides line up with TRBD2. The junction had 11 bases not matched to a gene; V was cut back by 5 bases and J by 7 bases. The CDR3 length is 16 residues. Germline lookup yields CDR1 MDHEN and CDR2 SYDVKM. This chain's CDR3 is CASSLLSGGTRNEQFF. As DNA, the CDR3 is TGTGCCAGCAGTCTCCTTAGCGGGGGGACCAGGAATGAGCAGTTCTTC.

This chain joins TRBV24-1 and TRBJ2-1; either TRBD1 or TRBD2 may fit D (6 bases each). V was cut by 1 base and J by 5 bases, with 14 bases left in between. Germline V gene sequence: CDR1 KGHDR, CDR2 SFDVKD. The CDR3 extends over 16 amino acids. The CDR3 protein is CATSDFGDRGHNEQFF. CDR3 nucleotide sequence: TGTGCCACCAGTGATTTTGGGGACCGGGGGCACAATGAGCAGTTCTTC.

V is TRBV11-2 and J is TRBJ1-2; 12 bases are shared with TRBD1. Germline lookup yields CDR1 SGHAT and CDR2 FQNNGV. This CDR3 has 15 amino acids. After removal of 5 bases from V and 4 bases from J, the junction contained 5 bases not matched to a gene. The CDR3 sequence: CASSEGQGAAYGYTF. The DNA of the CDR3 is TGTGCCAGCAGCGAGGGACAGGGGGCGGCCTATGGCTACACCTTC.

V gene TRBV19 combines with J gene TRBJ1-1; D is uncertain. This CDR3 contains 10 residues. Between the trimmed V and J ends, which lost 9 bases and 5 bases, there was a span of 7 bases. Germline V gene sequence: CDR1 LNHDA, CDR2 SQIVND (reference sequence). The CDR3 DNA follows: TGTGCCAGCCTAGGTACTGAAGCTTTCTTT. This gives the protein CASLGTEAFF.

The rearrangement joins TRBV5-1 to TRBJ1-2; 7 bases map to TRBD1. The CDR3 is 15 amino acids. CDR1 SGHRS and CDR2 YFSETQ come from the germline V gene. V was pared by 4 bases and J by 0 bases, with 6 bases of the junction left unmatched. The CDR3 protein is CASSLGTAANYGYTF. The CDR3 DNA reads as TGCGCCAGCAGCCTTGGGACAGCGGCTAACTATGGCTACACCTTC.

The rearrangement links TRBV19 to TRBJ1-1; 7 bases match TRBD1. CDR1 is LNHDA, CDR2 SQIVND, per germline (reference sequence). Germline trimming cut 9 bases from V and 4 bases from J; bases unmatched to any gene: 11. The CDR3 has 14 residues. CDR3: CASLLRGRSTEAFF. The CDR3 nucleotides are TGTGCCAGCCTCCTGAGGGGGCGCAGCACTGAAGCTTTCTTT.

CDR3 region: CASSNRRRRAFF. The CDR3, as DNA: TGTGCCAGTAGTAATCGGAGGAGGAGGGCTTTCTTT. The rearrangement uses TRBV19 and TRBJ1-1; D is unresolved. The CDR3 spans 12 residues. From germline, CDR1 is LNHDA and CDR2 SQIVND (reference sequence). Trimming stripped 4 bases from V and 11 bases from J, with 14 bases between. Filled out from reference TRBV19 and TRBJ1-1, the complete variable domain reads DGGITQSPKYLFRKEGQNVTLSCEQNLNHDAMYWYRQDPGQGLRLIYYSQIVNDFQKGDIAEGYSVSREKKESFPLTVTSAQKNPTAFYLCASSNRRRRAFFGQGTRLTVV.

This clone was seen only a few times. The chain carries TRBV4-1 and TRBJ2-5; TRBD2 aligns across 8 bases. The CDR3 covers 16 residues. V trimming: 0 bases; J trimming: 2 bases; junction bases outside the gene matches: 5. Germline V gives CDR1 MGHRA, CDR2 YSYEKL. CDR3 sequence reads: CASSQDLTSGQETQYF. In DNA form, the CDR3 reads TGCGCCAGCAGCCAAGATCTAACTAGCGGTCAAGAGACCCAGTACTTC.

J is TRBJ1-5 and V is TRBV7-2; D is unresolved. The CDR3 sequence is 13 residues long. V gave up 2 bases and J gave up 6 bases, with 8 bases separating them. Germline CDR1 SGHTA, CDR2 FQGNSA. The CDR3 protein is CASSLFDGQPQHF. In DNA, the CDR3 is TGTGCCAGCAGCTTATTCGATGGTCAGCCCCAGCATTTT.

The chain carries TRBV11-2 and TRBJ1-6, with 10 bases that match TRBD1. V lost 6 bases and J lost 6; bases outside the gene matches: 5. Germline V gives CDR1 SGHAT, CDR2 FQNNGV. This CDR3 comprises 15 residues. The CDR3 spells CASSPGQGINSPLHF. As DNA, the CDR3 is TGTGCCAGCAGTCCGGGACAGGGGATTAATTCACCCCTCCACTTT.

This chain links TRBV28 with TRBJ1-2; 7 bases match TRBD1. The germline V gene encodes CDR1 MDHEN and CDR2 SYDVKM. The CDR3 has 15 amino acids. V gave up 5 bases and J gave up 7 bases; unmatched junction bases: 13. CDR3 in DNA: TGTGCCAGCAGTCGCGCTGGGCAGGGGGAGGTTGGCTACACCTTC. Amino acids: CASSRAGQGEVGYTF.

The chain carries TRBV29-1 and TRBJ2-3; TRBD2 matches at 8 bases. The CDR3 loop spans 15 amino acids. Germline CDR1 SQVTM, CDR2 ANQGSEA. The trim removed 7 bases at V and 3 bases at J, leaving 12 bases unmatched. CDR3 residues: CSGVAGGAWTDTQYF. In DNA, the CDR3 is TGCAGCGGTGTGGCCGGGGGGGCTTGGACAGATACGCAGTATTTT.

The chain employs TRBV5-4 and TRBJ1-1; weak D call: TRBD1 (5 bases). The V gene's germline CDR1 is SGHNT and CDR2 YYREEE (reference sequence). CDR3 length: 12 amino acids. Trimming pared 3 bases from V and 7 bases from J, leaving 10 bases between. Here the CDR3 DNA reads TGTGCCAGCAGCTGGGGCAGAGTTGAAGCTTTCTTT. Amino acids: CASSWGRVEAFF.

This sequence joins TRBV11-2 and TRBJ2-3; D unresolved. This CDR3 has 16 residues. Germline loops: CDR1 SGHAT, CDR2 FQNNGV. Trimming shortened V by 2 bases and J by 0 bases, and 12 bases separated the two germline ends. CDR3 protein: CASSLRSGRSTDTQYF. The CDR3 DNA is TGTGCCAGCAGCTTACGGTCTGGGCGGAGCACAGATACGCAGTATTTT.

V is TRBV6-4 and J is TRBJ1-5; D is ambiguous. Trimming removed 7 bases from V and 7 bases from J, with 11 bases in between. The length of the CDR3 is 12 residues. Germline CDR1 MRHNA, CDR2 SNTAGT. The CDR3 loop reads CASISGGQPQHF. The CDR3 nucleotides are TGTGCCAGCATTTCCGGTGGCCAGCCCCAGCATTTT.

The chain has TRBV7-2 and TRBJ1-1, with a weak D call TRBD1 (6 bases). V was shortened by 1 base and J by 4 bases, with 13 bases between the two germline ends. This CDR3 is 15 amino acids long. The germline V gene encodes CDR1 SGHTA and CDR2 FQGNSA. The CDR3 spells CASSLGAGAVTEAFF. The DNA of the CDR3 is TGTGCCAGCAGCTTAGGGGCAGGGGCGGTCACTGAAGCTTTCTTT.

The chain uses TRBV27 and TRBJ2-2, with a tentative D call TRBD1 (5 bases). The V end lost 5 bases, the J end lost 2 bases, and 12 bases lay between the germline ends. Germline-derived CDR1 and CDR2 are MNHEY and SMNVEV (reference sequence). CDR3 length: 15 amino acids. The CDR3 here is CASSRQTLNTGELFF. The CDR3 coding sequence is TGTGCCAGCAGTCGACAGACGCTAAACACCGGGGAGCTGTTTTTT.

The chain has TRBV6-4 and TRBJ1-2; D possibly corresponds to TRBD1 (5 bases). This CDR3 comprises 13 residues. Germline CDR1 reads MRHNA; CDR2 reads SNTAGT. Trimming pared 6 bases from V and 1 base from J, leaving 9 bases between. The CDR3 reads CASRIDSNYGYTF. As DNA, the CDR3 is TGTGCCAGCAGGATAGACAGTAACTATGGCTACACCTTC.

CDR3: CASSQDGLAGEQYF. The CDR3 DNA follows: TGTGCCAGCAGCCAAGATGGGCTAGCGGGCGAGCAGTACTTC. This chain links TRBV3-1 (or the pseudogene TRBV3-2) with TRBJ2-7, with TRBD2 matching over 8 bases. This CDR3 spans 14 amino acids. Germline V gene lookup returns CDR1 LGHDT and CDR2 YNNKEL (reference sequence). The J segment lost 6 bases and the V segment lost 0 bases, leaving 4 bases of the junction unmatched.

This clone appeared a few times. Other DNA sequences from this sample encode an identical CDR3 as well. V and J are TRBV27 and TRBJ2-1, with D tentatively TRBD1 (5 bases). V was pared by 5 bases and J by 4 bases, with 9 bases between. Looked up from germline, CDR1 is MNHEY and CDR2 is SMNVEV (reference sequence). CDR3 size: 13 residues. The CDR3 loop reads CASSLDSYNEQFF. Written as DNA, the CDR3 is TGTGCCAGCAGTCTCGACAGTTACAATGAGCAGTTCTTC.